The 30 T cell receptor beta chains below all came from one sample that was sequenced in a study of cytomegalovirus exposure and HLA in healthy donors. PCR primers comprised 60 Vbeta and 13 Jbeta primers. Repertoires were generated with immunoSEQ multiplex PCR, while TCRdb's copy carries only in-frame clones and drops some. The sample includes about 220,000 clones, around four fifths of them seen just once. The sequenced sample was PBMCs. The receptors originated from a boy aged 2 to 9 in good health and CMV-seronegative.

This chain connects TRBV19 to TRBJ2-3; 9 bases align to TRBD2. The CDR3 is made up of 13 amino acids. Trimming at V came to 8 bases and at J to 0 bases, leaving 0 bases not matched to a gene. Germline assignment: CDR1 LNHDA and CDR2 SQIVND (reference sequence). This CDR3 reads CASLAGSTDTQYF. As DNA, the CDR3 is TGTGCCAGTCTAGCGGGAAGCACAGATACGCAGTATTTT.

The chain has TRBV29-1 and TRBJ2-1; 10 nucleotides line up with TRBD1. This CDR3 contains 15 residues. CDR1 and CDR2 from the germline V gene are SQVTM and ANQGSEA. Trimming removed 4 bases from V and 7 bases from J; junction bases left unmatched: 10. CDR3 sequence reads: CSVGQGAYIENEQFF. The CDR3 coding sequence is TGCAGCGTTGGACAGGGGGCGTATATTGAGAATGAGCAGTTCTTC.

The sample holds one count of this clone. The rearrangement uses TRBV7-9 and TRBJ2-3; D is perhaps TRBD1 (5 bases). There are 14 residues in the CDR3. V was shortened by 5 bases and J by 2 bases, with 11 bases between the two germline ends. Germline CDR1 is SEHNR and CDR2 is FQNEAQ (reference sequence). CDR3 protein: CASSPTAPTDTQYF. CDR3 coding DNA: TGTGCCAGCAGCCCGACAGCGCCCACAGATACGCAGTATTTT. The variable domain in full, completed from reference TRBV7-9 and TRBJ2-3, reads DTGVSQNPRHKITKRGQNVTFRCDPISEHNRLYWYRQTLGQGPEFLTYFQNEAQLEKSRLLSDRFSAERPKGSFSTLEIQRTEQGDSAMYLCASSPTAPTDTQYFGPGTRLTVL.

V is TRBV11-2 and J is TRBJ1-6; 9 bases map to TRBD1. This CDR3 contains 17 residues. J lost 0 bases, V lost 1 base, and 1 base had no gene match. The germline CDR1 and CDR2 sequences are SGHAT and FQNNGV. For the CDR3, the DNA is TGTGCCAGCAGCTTAGGACAGGGGGGCTCCTATAATTCACCCCTCCACTTT. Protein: CASSLGQGGSYNSPLHF.

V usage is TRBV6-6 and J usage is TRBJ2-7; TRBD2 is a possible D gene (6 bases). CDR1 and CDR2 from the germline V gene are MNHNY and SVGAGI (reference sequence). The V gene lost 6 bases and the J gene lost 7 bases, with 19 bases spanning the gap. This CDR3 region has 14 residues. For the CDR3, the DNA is TGTGCCAGCAGGGGCGGGGAGACCAGAGGGGAGCAGTACTTC. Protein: CASRGGETRGEQYF.

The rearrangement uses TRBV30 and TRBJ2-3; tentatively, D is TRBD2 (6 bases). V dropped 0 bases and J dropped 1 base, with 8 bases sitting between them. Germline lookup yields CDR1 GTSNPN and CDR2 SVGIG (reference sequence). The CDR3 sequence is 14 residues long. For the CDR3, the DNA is TGTGCCTGGAGTGTACCGGGGGGCACAGATACGCAGTATTTT. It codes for CAWSVPGGTDTQYF.

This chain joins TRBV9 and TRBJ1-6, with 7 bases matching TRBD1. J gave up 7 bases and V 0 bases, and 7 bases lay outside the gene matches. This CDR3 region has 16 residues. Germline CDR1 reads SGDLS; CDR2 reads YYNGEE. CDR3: CASSVGGQERNSPLHF. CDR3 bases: TGTGCCAGCAGCGTAGGAGGACAGGAACGGAATTCACCCCTCCACTTT.

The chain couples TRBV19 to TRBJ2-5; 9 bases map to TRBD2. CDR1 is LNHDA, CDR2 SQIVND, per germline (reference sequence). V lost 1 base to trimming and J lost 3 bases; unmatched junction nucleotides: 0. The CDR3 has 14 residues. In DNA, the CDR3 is TGTGCCAGTAGTATAGGCGGGAGGGAAGAGACCCAGTACTTC. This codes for CASSIGGREETQYF.

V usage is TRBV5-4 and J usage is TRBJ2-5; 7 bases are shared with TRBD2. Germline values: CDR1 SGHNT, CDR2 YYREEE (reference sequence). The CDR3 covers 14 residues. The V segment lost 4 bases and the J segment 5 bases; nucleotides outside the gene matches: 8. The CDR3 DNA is TGTGCCAGCAGCGGGAGGGGCGGGATGGAGACCCAGTACTTC. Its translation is CASSGRGGMETQYF.

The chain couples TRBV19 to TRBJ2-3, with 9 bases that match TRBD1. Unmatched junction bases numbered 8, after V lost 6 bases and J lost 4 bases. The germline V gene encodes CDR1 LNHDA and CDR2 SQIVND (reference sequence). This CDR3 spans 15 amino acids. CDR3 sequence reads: CASSRRTGVADTQYF. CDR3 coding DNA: TGTGCCAGTAGCAGACGGACAGGGGTGGCAGATACGCAGTATTTT.

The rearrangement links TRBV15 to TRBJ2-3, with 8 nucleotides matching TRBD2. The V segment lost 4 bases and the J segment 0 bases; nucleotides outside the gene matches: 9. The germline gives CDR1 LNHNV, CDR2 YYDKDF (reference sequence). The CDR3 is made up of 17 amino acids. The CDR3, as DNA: TGTGCCACCAGCATTGGGGCTAGCGGGCCTAGCACAGATACGCAGTATTTT. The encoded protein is CATSIGASGPSTDTQYF.

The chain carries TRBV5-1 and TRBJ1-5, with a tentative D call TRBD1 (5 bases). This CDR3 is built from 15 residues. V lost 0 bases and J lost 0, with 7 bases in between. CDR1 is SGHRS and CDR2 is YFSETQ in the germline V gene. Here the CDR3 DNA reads TGCGCCAGCAGCTTGGGACAGAATAGCAATCAGCCCCAGCATTTT. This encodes CASSLGQNSNQPQHF.

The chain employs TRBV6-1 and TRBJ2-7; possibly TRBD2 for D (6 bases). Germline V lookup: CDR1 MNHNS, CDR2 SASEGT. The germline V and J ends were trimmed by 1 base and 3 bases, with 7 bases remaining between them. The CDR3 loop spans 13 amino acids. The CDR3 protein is CASSEGDFYEQYF. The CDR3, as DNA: TGTGCCAGCAGTGAAGGGGACTTCTACGAGCAGTACTTC.

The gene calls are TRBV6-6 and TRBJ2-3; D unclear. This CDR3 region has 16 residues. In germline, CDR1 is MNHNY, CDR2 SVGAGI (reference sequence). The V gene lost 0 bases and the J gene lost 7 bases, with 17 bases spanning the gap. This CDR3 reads CASSYSPEYVSYTQYF. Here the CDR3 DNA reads TGTGCCAGCAGTTACTCCCCTGAGTACGTGTCTTATACGCAGTATTTT.

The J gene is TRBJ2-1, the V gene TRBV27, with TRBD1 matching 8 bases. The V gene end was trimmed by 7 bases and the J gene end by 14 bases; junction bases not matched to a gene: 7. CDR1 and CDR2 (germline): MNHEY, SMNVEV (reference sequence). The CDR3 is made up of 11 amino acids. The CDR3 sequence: CASKKADREFF. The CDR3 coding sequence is TGTGCCAGCAAAAAGGCGGACAGGGAGTTCTTC.

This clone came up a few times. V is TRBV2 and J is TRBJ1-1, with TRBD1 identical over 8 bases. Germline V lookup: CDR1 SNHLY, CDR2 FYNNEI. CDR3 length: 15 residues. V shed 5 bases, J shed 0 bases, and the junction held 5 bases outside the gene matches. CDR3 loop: CASSSGTGVNTEAFF. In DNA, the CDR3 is TGTGCCAGCAGTTCCGGGACAGGAGTGAACACTGAAGCTTTCTTT.

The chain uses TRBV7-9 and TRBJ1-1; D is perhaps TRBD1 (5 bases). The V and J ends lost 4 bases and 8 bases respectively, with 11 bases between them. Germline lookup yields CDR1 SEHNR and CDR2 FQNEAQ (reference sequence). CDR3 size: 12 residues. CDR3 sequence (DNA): TGTGCCAGCAGCTCCCAGGGAGGCGAAGCTTTCTTT. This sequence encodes CASSSQGGEAFF.

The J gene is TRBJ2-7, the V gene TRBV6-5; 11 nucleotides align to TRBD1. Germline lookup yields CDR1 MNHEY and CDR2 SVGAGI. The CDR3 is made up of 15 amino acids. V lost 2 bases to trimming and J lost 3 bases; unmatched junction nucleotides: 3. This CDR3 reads CASSYGQGAFYEQYF. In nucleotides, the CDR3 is TGTGCCAGCAGTTACGGACAGGGGGCTTTCTACGAGCAGTACTTC.

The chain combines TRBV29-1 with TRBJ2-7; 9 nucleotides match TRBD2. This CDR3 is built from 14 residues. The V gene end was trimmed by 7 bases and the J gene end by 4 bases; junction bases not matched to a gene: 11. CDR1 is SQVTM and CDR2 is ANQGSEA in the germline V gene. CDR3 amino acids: CSATRLAGRYEQYF. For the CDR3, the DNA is TGCAGCGCCACTAGGCTAGCGGGAAGGTACGAGCAGTACTTC.

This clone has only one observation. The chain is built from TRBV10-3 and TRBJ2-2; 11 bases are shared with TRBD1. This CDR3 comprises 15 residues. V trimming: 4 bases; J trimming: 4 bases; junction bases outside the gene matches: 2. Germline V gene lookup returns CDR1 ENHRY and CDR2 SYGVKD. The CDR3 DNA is TGTGCCATCAGTGTGGGACAGGGGGGCACCGGGGAGCTGTTTTTT. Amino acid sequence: CAISVGQGGTGELFF.

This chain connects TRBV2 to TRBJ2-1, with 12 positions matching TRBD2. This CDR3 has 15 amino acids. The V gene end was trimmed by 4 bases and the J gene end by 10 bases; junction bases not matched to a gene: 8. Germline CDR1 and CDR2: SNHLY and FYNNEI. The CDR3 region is CASSGLAGGLGEQFF. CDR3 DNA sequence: TGTGCCAGCAGTGGGCTAGCGGGAGGGCTGGGAGAGCAGTTCTTC.

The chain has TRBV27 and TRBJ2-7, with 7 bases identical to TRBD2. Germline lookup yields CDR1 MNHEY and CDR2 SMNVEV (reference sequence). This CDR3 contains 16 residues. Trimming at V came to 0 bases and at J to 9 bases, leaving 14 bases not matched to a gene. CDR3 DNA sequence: TGTGCCAGCAGTTTATCGAGGCCAGCGGGGTTAGAGACGCAGTACTTC. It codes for CASSLSRPAGLETQYF.

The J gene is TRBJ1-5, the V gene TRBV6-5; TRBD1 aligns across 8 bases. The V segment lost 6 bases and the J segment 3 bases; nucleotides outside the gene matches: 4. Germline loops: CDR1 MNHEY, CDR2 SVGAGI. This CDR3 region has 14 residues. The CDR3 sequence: CASRLQGDNQPQHF. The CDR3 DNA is TGTGCCAGCAGGCTACAGGGGGACAATCAGCCCCAGCATTTT.

As DNA, the CDR3 is TGTGCCAGCAGCTTAGAGACTAGCGTTGCGTTTCAGTACTTC. Encoded protein: CASSLETSVAFQYF. The rearrangement joins TRBV7-2 to TRBJ2-4; 8 bases line up with TRBD2. Germline V gene sequence: CDR1 SGHTA, CDR2 FQGNSA. Germline trimming cut 1 base from V and 11 bases from J; bases unmatched to any gene: 7. There are 14 residues in the CDR3. Complete variable domain (other parts from reference TRBV7-2 and TRBJ2-4): GAGVSQSPSNKVTEKGKDVELRCDPISGHTALYWYRQSLGQGLEFLIYFQGNSAPDKSGLPSDRFSAERTGGSVSTLTIQRTQQEDSAVYLCASSLETSVAFQYFGAGTRLSVL.

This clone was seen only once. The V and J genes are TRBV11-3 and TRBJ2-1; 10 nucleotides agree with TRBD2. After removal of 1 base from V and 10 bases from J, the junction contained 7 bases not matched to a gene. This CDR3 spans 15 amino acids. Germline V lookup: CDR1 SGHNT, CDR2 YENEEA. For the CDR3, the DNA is TGTGCCAGCAGCTTAGGGCTAGCGGGGGTACGCGAGCAGTTCTTC. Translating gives CASSLGLAGVREQFF.

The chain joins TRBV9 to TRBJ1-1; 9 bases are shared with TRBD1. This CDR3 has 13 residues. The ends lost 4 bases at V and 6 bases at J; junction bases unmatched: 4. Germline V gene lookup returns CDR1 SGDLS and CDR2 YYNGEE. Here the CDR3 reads CASSITGGSEAFF. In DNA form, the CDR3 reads TGTGCCAGCAGCATCACAGGGGGCTCTGAAGCTTTCTTT.

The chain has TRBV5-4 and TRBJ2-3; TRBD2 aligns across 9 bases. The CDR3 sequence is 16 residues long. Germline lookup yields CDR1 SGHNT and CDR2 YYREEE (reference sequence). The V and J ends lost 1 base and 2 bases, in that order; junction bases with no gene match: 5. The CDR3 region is CASSLRLAAATDTQYF. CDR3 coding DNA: TGTGCCAGCAGCTTGAGACTAGCGGCCGCCACAGATACGCAGTATTTT.

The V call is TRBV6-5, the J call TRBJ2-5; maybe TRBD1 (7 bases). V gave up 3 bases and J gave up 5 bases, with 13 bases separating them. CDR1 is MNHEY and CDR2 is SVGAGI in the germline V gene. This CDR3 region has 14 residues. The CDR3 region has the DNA TGTGCCAGCAGTTATTTCCAGGGGGGTGAGACCCAGTACTTC. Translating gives CASSYFQGGETQYF.

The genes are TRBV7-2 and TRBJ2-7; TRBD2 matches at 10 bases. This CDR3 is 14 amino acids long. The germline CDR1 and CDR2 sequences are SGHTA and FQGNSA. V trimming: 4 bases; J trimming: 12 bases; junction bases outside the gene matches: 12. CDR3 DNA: TGTGCCAGCAGCTCCGGGCTAGCGGGGGAAACTTGGTACTTC. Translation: CASSSGLAGETWYF.

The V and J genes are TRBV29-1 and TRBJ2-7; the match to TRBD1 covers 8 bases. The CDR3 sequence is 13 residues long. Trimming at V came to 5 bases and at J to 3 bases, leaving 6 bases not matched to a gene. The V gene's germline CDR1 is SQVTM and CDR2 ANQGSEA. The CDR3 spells CSVLGQDLYEQYF. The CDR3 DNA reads TGCAGCGTTTTGGGACAGGACCTCTACGAGCAGTACTTC.